These 5 T cell receptor beta chains share one sample of origin, sequenced in a study of T cells in Graves' hyperthyroidism and ophthalmopathy. Researchers amplified the TCR beta CDR3 regions from RNA transcripts. The HTBI set primed first-round TCR CDR3 RT-PCR. In TCRdb, the multiplex PCR reads were re-called with MiXCR into one record per CDR3 protein. The profile shows around 520,000 distinct CDR3 sequences, 14% of them singletons. The source material was blood. The receptor source for this set is a woman aged 40-49 years with Graves' hyperthyroidism.

This clonotype occurred many times. The rearrangement uses TRBV7-8 and TRBJ1-1, with D unclear. There are 17 residues in the CDR3. Germline values: CDR1 SGHVS, CDR2 FQNEAQ. V was trimmed by 3 bases and J by 1 base, leaving 18 bases between them. CDR3 nucleotide sequence: TGTGCCAGCAGCTTGCTCCCGAAGGGTGAAGCGAACACTGAAGCTTTCTTT. It translates to CASSLLPKGEANTEAFF.

This clonotype was recorded a few times. The chain has TRBV20-1 and TRBJ2-3; 7 positions agree with TRBD1. The CDR3 consists of 16 residues. The V and J ends lost 3 bases and 5 bases, in that order; junction bases with no gene match: 14. Germline lookup yields CDR1 DFQATT and CDR2 SNEGSKA (reference sequence). The CDR3 loop reads CSASPEGARGGDTQYF. The CDR3 nucleotides read TGCAGTGCTAGTCCCGAGGGGGCCCGAGGGGGAGATACGCAGTATTTT.

This clonotype was seen repeatedly, ten times or more. The rearrangement joins TRBV28 to TRBJ2-2; 12 positions match TRBD1. V lost 6 bases and J lost 8; bases outside the gene matches: 10. Per the germline V gene, CDR1 is MDHEN and CDR2 is SYDVKM. The CDR3 loop spans 16 amino acids. CDR3 DNA: TGTGCCAGCAGCTCATCCGGGACAGGGGGCTTGGGGGAGCTGTTTTTT. It is translated as CASSSSGTGGLGELFF.

This clonotype was picked up many times. The genes are TRBV6-1 and TRBJ2-1; TRBD2 might be the D (6 bases). Looked up from germline, CDR1 is MNHNS and CDR2 is SASEGT. V was clipped by 5 bases and J by 0 bases, with 11 bases between them. The CDR3 has 15 amino acids. Here the CDR3 reads CASSPTAGSYNEQFF. DNA of the CDR3: TGTGCCAGCAGTCCAACAGCGGGCTCCTACAATGAGCAGTTCTTC.

This clonotype was detected many times. This chain uses TRBV29-1 with TRBJ1-1; D not certain. This CDR3 has 14 residues. Germline V CDR1 and CDR2: SQVTM, ANQGSEA. V lost 0 bases and J lost 4, with 12 bases in between. CDR3 DNA sequence: TGCAGCGTTGAAGATATGGGGAAAGGCACTGAAGCTTTCTTT. This sequence encodes CSVEDMGKGTEAFF.